This T cell receptor (beta chain) was obtained from a study of read filtering for tumor transcriptome and immune sequencing. Study-wide context: The cohort had over 16 men and approximately 13 women aged roughly 47 to 90, mean roughly 71 years. Whole-study results and caveats: Compared with RNA-seq, IR-seq gave much higher clonotype depth and reliability.

Every patient had bone marrow sampled while the disease was active. This clonotype has a handful of counts. Its antigen is still unknown. From about 0.4 ug of RNA, a library with molecular barcoded alpha/delta and beta/gamma adaptors was made. TCRdb independently ran MiXCR on the reads; one entry per CDR3 protein. The data hold some 140,000 distinct CDR3 sequences, with around 13% observed a single time. Input material: a population of CD138-negative cells sorted from bone marrow. The receptor was isolated from a donor aged 40 or older with multiple myeloma.

The CDR3 sequence: CASSFTGDSGNTIYF. CDR3 DNA sequence: TGTGCCAGTTCCTTTACAGGCGACTCTGGAAACACCATATATTTT. The rearrangement links TRBV19 to TRBJ1-3; the D gene is possibly TRBD1 (5 bases). The germline gives CDR1 LNHDA, CDR2 SQIVND (reference sequence). With 8 bases removed from V and 0 bases from J, the gap between germline ends came to 14 bases. The CDR3 totals 15 residues.